This T cell receptor beta chain was profiled in a study of OX40 agonist ivuxolimab in advanced cancers. This CDR3 has 13 residues. V dropped 5 bases and J dropped 0 bases, with 6 bases sitting between them. Germline V lookup: CDR1 SGHRS, CDR2 YFSETQ. Some clones are missing from TCRdb's copy, which holds only in-frame ones; the method was immunoSEQ multiplex PCR. Counted here are fewer than 55,000 clones, 75% to 90% occurring once; the ten biggest clones make up over 1.5%. The TCR comes from an adult with an advanced solid tumor such as melanoma, head and neck, liver or kidney cancer. Sequenced material: CD4+ or CD8+ T cells sorted from blood, taken in a trial of the OX40 agonist ivuxolimab. V and J are TRBV5-1 and TRBJ1-3; D might be TRBD1 (6 bases). CDR3 DNA: TGCGCCAGCAGGGACAGCTCTGGAAACACCATATATTTT. This encodes CASRDSSGNTIYF.